A selection of T cell receptor beta chains follows, all from one sample in a study of T-cell memory formation after mild COVID-19. TCRdb re-called the 5' RACE reads with MiXCR, one entry per CDR3 protein. The table has under 50,000 distinct CDR3 sequences, 25% to 35% seen once. The material sequenced was PBMCs or a T cell subset sorted from them (not recorded which). The receptors derive from a man younger than 35 who had mild COVID-19 (a few samples of this study predate the infection). Cell type and time point are not known. Both conserved end residues are part of each CDR3. Each record gives: J gene, clone size, V gene, D gene, CDR3 protein, CDR3 DNA. D genes are given only for firm matches. Not all rows give a size; the values are once, few, many and, for expanded clones, a class.

J gene: TRBJ2-1; clone size: NA; V gene: TRBV4-3; D gene: TRBD1; CDR3 protein: CASSPGTGSDEQFF; CDR3 DNA: TGCGCCAGCAGCCCCGGGACAGGGAGCGATGAGCAGTTCTTC
J gene: TRBJ2-3; clone size: few; V gene: TRBV29-1; D gene: NA; CDR3 protein: CSVALGSSTDTQYF; CDR3 DNA: TGCAGCGTTGCCTTAGGCTCGAGCACAGATACGCAGTATTTT
J gene: TRBJ2-7; clone size: NA; V gene: TRBV25-1; D gene: NA; CDR3 protein: CASTTDSYEQYF; CDR3 DNA: TGTGCCAGCACTACTGACAGCTACGAGCAGTACTTC
J gene: TRBJ2-5; clone size: NA; V gene: TRBV27; D gene: TRBD2; CDR3 protein: CASSPPGLAGAKGTQYF; CDR3 DNA: TGTGCCAGCAGTCCACCCGGACTAGCGGGGGCCAAAGGGACCCAGTACTTC
J gene: TRBJ2-7; clone size: NA; V gene: TRBV12-3/TRBV12-4; D gene: NA; CDR3 protein: CASSFTLYEQYF; CDR3 DNA: TGTGCCAGCAGTTTCACTCTCTACGAGCAGTACTTC
J gene: TRBJ2-1; clone size: NA; V gene: TRBV12-3/TRBV12-4; D gene: TRBD2; CDR3 protein: CASRLEGGSSYNEQFF; CDR3 DNA: TGTGCCAGCAGATTGGAGGGAGGGAGTTCCTACAATGAGCAGTTCTTC
J gene: TRBJ1-1; clone size: few; V gene: TRBV9; D gene: NA; CDR3 protein: CASSVGSGGMNTEAFF; CDR3 DNA: TGTGCCAGCAGCGTAGGGTCCGGGGGTATGAACACTGAAGCTTTCTTT
J gene: TRBJ2-3; clone size: few; V gene: TRBV27; D gene: NA; CDR3 protein: CASSKLASTDTQYF; CDR3 DNA: TGTGCCAGCAGTAAACTAGCTAGCACAGATACGCAGTATTTT
J gene: TRBJ2-5; clone size: few; V gene: TRBV4-1; D gene: TRBD2; CDR3 protein: CASSQASGLAGGPQETQYF; CDR3 DNA: TGCGCCAGCAGCCAAGCGTCGGGACTAGCGGGGGGGCCGCAAGAGACCCAGTACTTC
J gene: TRBJ2-7; clone size: NA; V gene: TRBV5-1; D gene: NA; CDR3 protein: CASSLAFQAYEQYF; CDR3 DNA: TGCGCCAGCAGCTTGGCCTTTCAGGCCTACGAGCAGTACTTC
J gene: TRBJ2-4; clone size: NA; V gene: TRBV12-3/TRBV12-4; D gene: NA; CDR3 protein: CASSDLRVSKNIQYF; CDR3 DNA: TGTGCCAGCAGTGACCTCAGGGTGTCGAAAAACATTCAGTACTTC
J gene: TRBJ1-2; clone size: NA; V gene: TRBV4-3; D gene: NA; CDR3 protein: CASSHRHSAERAYGYTF; CDR3 DNA: TGCGCCAGCAGCCACCGGCACTCCGCAGAACGCGCCTATGGCTACACCTTC
J gene: TRBJ2-3; clone size: NA; V gene: TRBV7-9; D gene: TRBD1; CDR3 protein: CASSRGQGADTQYF; CDR3 DNA: TGTGCCAGCAGCCGGGGCCAGGGGGCAGATACGCAGTATTTT
J gene: TRBJ2-4; clone size: few; V gene: TRBV27; D gene: NA; CDR3 protein: CASSLMQGAKNIQYF; CDR3 DNA: TGTGCCAGCAGTTTAATGCAGGGGGCCAAAAACATTCAGTACTTC
J gene: TRBJ1-5; clone size: NA; V gene: TRBV4-1; D gene: TRBD1; CDR3 protein: CASSDRGPIDQPQHF; CDR3 DNA: TGCGCCAGCAGCGACAGGGGACCTATCGATCAGCCCCAGCATTTT
J gene: TRBJ1-5; clone size: NA; V gene: TRBV7-9; D gene: TRBD1; CDR3 protein: CASSLAGRGQQPQHF; CDR3 DNA: TGTGCCAGCAGCTTAGCGGGCAGGGGGCAACAGCCCCAGCATTTT
J gene: TRBJ2-1; clone size: few; V gene: TRBV12-3/TRBV12-4; D gene: NA; CDR3 protein: CASSLSGTPNEQFF; CDR3 DNA: TGTGCCAGCAGTTTATCAGGGACCCCCAATGAGCAGTTCTTC
J gene: TRBJ1-5; clone size: NA; V gene: TRBV12-3/TRBV12-4; D gene: NA; CDR3 protein: CASSLRGSNQPQHF; CDR3 DNA: TGTGCCAGCAGTTTGAGGGGTAGCAATCAGCCCCAGCATTTT
J gene: TRBJ2-7; clone size: once; V gene: TRBV5-1; D gene: NA; CDR3 protein: CASRDTSYEQYF; CDR3 DNA: TGCGCCAGCCGGGACACCAGCTACGAGCAGTACTTC
J gene: TRBJ1-1; clone size: NA; V gene: TRBV7-3; D gene: NA; CDR3 protein: CASSHGGGHTEAFF; CDR3 DNA: TGTGCCAGCAGCCATGGGGGGGGGCACACTGAAGCTTTCTTT
J gene: TRBJ2-1; clone size: few; V gene: TRBV4-1; D gene: TRBD2; CDR3 protein: CASSPGGKRGNSYNEQFF; CDR3 DNA: TGCGCCAGCAGCCCAGGCGGGAAGCGGGGGAACTCCTACAATGAGCAGTTCTTC
J gene: TRBJ2-1; clone size: NA; V gene: TRBV29-1; D gene: TRBD1; CDR3 protein: CSVEGQGAMNEQFF; CDR3 DNA: TGCAGCGTGGAGGGACAGGGGGCGATGAATGAGCAGTTCTTC
J gene: TRBJ2-5; clone size: few; V gene: TRBV5-1; D gene: NA; CDR3 protein: CASSWELDSQETQYF; CDR3 DNA: TGCGCCAGCAGCTGGGAGTTGGACAGTCAGGAGACCCAGTACTTC
J gene: TRBJ2-3; clone size: NA; V gene: TRBV21-1; D gene: NA; CDR3 protein: CASSKEAGGTDTQYF; CDR3 DNA: TGTGCCAGCAGCAAAGAGGCAGGGGGCACAGATACGCAGTATTTT
J gene: TRBJ2-5; clone size: few; V gene: TRBV7-7; D gene: TRBD2; CDR3 protein: CASSPSSGGYGQETQYF; CDR3 DNA: TGTGCTAGCAGCCCCTCGAGCGGGGGTTACGGGCAAGAGACCCAGTACTTC
J gene: TRBJ2-7; clone size: NA; V gene: TRBV6-5; D gene: NA; CDR3 protein: CASSMGGGGYEQYF; CDR3 DNA: TGTGCCAGCAGCATGGGGGGGGGCGGGTACGAGCAGTACTTC
J gene: TRBJ2-3; clone size: few; V gene: TRBV25-1; D gene: NA; CDR3 protein: CASSALGAADTQYF; CDR3 DNA: TGTGCCAGCAGTGCCCTCGGGGCGGCGGATACGCAGTATTTT
J gene: TRBJ2-1; clone size: NA; V gene: TRBV20-1; D gene: NA; CDR3 protein: CSASQVLYNEQFF; CDR3 DNA: TGCAGTGCTAGTCAAGTCCTATACAATGAGCAGTTCTTC
J gene: TRBJ1-1; clone size: NA; V gene: TRBV3-1; D gene: NA; CDR3 protein: CASSQALWKGFAFF; CDR3 DNA: TGTGCCAGCAGCCAAGCCCTGTGGAAGGGGTTCGCTTTCTTT
J gene: TRBJ2-5; clone size: NA; V gene: TRBV4-1; D gene: NA; CDR3 protein: CASSQGSGTAETQYF; CDR3 DNA: TGCGCCAGCAGCCAGGGTTCAGGGACGGCAGAGACCCAGTACTTC
J gene: TRBJ2-7; clone size: few; V gene: TRBV6-1; D gene: NA; CDR3 protein: CASSDMVGKSSYEQYF; CDR3 DNA: TGTGCCAGCAGTGATATGGTCGGAAAAAGCTCCTACGAGCAGTACTTC
J gene: TRBJ1-4; clone size: NA; V gene: TRBV15; D gene: NA; CDR3 protein: CATSRWGSANEKLFF; CDR3 DNA: TGTGCCACCAGCAGATGGGGGTCGGCTAATGAAAAACTGTTTTTT
J gene: TRBJ1-1; clone size: NA; V gene: TRBV20-1; D gene: NA; CDR3 protein: CSARHPGVMNTEAFF; CDR3 DNA: TGCAGTGCTCGACATCCAGGGGTGATGAACACTGAAGCTTTCTTT
J gene: TRBJ2-3; clone size: NA; V gene: TRBV4-3; D gene: TRBD2; CDR3 protein: CASSDSGVRADTQYF; CDR3 DNA: TGCGCCAGCAGCGACAGCGGGGTTCGGGCAGATACGCAGTATTTT
J gene: TRBJ1-5; clone size: NA; V gene: TRBV5-1; D gene: TRBD1; CDR3 protein: CASSDGDSSNQPQHF; CDR3 DNA: TGCGCCAGCAGCGACGGGGACAGTAGCAATCAGCCCCAGCATTTT